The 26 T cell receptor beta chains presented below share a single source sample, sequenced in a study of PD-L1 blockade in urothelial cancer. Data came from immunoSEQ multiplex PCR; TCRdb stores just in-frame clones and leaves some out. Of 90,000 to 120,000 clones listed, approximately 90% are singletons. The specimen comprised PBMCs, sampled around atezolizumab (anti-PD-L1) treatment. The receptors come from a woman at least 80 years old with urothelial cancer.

The CDR3 DNA reads TGTGCCAGCAGCTTTCGGGGGACCAACTATGGCTACACCTTC. This codes for CASSFRGTNYGYTF. V and J are TRBV5-4 and TRBJ1-2, with a possible D match to TRBD1 (5 bases). Germline CDR1 is SGHNT and CDR2 is YYREEE (reference sequence). CDR3 size: 14 residues. Trimming pared 2 bases from V and 2 bases from J, leaving 10 bases between.

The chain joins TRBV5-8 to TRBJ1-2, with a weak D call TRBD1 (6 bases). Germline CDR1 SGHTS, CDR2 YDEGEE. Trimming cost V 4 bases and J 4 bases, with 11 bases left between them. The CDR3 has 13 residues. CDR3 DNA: TGTGCCAGCAGCCCCGGGGACATCTATGGCTACACCTTC. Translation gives CASSPGDIYGYTF.

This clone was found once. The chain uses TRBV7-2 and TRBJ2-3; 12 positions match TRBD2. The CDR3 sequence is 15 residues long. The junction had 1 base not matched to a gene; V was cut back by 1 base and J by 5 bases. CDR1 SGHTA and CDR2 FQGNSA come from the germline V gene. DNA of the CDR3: TGTGCCAGCAGCTTAGGGACTAGCGGGAAAGATACGCAGTATTTT. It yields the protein CASSLGTSGKDTQYF.

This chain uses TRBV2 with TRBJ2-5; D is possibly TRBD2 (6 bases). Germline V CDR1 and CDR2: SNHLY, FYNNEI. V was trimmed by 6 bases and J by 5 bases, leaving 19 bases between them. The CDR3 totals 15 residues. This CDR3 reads CASSHRRVEGETQYF. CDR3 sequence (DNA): TGTGCCAGCAGCCATCGGAGGGTCGAGGGGGAGACCCAGTACTTC.

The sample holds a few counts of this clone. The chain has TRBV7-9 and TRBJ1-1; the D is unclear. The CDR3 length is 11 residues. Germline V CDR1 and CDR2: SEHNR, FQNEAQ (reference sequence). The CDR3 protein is CALRKNTEAFF. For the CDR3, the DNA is TGTGCGCTGCGGAAGAACACTGAAGCTTTCTTT. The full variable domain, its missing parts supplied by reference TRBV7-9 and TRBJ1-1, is DTGVSQNPRHKITKRGQNVTFRCDPISEHNRLYWYRQTLGQGPEFLTYFQNEAQLEKSRLLSDRFSAERPKGSFSTLEIQRTEQGDSAMYLCALRKNTEAFFGQGTRLTVV.

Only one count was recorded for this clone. As DNA, the CDR3 is TGTGCCAGCAGCTTGACAGGCTTTAGGTCCGATGAGCAGTTCTTC. Its protein product is CASSLTGFRSDEQFF. The chain employs TRBV7-3 and TRBJ2-1; TRBD1 might be the D (6 bases). V lost 3 bases and J 8 bases, leaving 17 bases between the germline ends. The CDR3 loop spans 15 amino acids. CDR1 is SGHTA, CDR2 FQGTGA, per germline.

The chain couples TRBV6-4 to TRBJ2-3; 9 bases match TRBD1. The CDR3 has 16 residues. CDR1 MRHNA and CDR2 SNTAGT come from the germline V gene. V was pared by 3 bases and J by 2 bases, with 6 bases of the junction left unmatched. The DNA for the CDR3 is TGTGCCAGCAGTGAACAGGGGGCGGGAGCCACAGATACGCAGTATTTT. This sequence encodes CASSEQGAGATDTQYF.

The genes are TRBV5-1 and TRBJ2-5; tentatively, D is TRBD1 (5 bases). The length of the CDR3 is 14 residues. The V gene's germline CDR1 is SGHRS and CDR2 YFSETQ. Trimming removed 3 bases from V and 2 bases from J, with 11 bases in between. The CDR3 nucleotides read TGCGCCAGCAGCTCCGGACGGACACAAGAGACCCAGTACTTC. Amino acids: CASSSGRTQETQYF.

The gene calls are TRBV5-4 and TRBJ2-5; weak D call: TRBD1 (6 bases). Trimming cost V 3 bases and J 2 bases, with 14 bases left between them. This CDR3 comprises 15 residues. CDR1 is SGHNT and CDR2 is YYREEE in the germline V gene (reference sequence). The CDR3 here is CASSSARTVQETQYF. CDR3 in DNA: TGTGCCAGCAGCTCGGCCCGGACAGTTCAAGAGACCCAGTACTTC.

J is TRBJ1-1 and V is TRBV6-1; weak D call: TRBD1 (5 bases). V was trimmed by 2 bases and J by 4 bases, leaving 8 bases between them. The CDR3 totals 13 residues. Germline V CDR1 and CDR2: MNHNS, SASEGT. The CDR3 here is CASSEQGSTEAFF. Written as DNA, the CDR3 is TGTGCCAGCAGTGAACAGGGATCCACTGAAGCTTTCTTT.

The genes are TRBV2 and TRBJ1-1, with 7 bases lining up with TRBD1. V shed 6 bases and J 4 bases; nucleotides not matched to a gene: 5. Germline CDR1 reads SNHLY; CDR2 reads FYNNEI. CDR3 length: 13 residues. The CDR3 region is CASRGDSFTEAFF. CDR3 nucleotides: TGTGCCAGCAGGGGGGACAGTTTCACTGAAGCTTTCTTT.

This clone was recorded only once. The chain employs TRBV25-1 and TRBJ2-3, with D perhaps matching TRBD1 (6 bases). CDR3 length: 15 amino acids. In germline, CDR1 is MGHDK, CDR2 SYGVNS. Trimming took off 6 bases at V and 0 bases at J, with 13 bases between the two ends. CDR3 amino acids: CASRGARTSTDTQYF. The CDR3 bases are TGTGCCAGCAGGGGGGCCCGTACTAGCACAGATACGCAGTATTTT.

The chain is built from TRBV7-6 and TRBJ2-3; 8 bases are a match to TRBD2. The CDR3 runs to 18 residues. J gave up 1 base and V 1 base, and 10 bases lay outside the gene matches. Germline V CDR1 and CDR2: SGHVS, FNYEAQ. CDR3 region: CASSLGVAGGAGTDTQYF. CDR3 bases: TGTGCCAGCAGCTTAGGGGTGGCGGGAGGTGCCGGCACAGATACGCAGTATTTT.

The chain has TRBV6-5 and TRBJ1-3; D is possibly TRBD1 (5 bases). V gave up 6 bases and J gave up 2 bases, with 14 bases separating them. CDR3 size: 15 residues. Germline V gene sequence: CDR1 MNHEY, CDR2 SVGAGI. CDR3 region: CASSPRAGAGNTIYF. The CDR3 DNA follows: TGTGCCAGCAGCCCCAGGGCGGGAGCTGGAAACACCATATATTTT.

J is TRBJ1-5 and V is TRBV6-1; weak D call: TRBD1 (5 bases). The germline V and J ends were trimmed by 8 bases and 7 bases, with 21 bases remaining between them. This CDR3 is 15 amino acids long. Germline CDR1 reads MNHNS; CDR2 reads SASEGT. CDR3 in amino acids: CASGVNSQGGQPQHF. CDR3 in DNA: TGTGCCAGCGGAGTGAACTCGCAGGGTGGCCAGCCCCAGCATTTT.

The chain's CDR3 is CASSIQGSANTGELFF. In DNA form, the CDR3 reads TGCGCCAGCAGCATACAGGGGTCCGCGAACACCGGGGAGCTGTTTTTT. The genes are TRBV5-1 and TRBJ2-2, with TRBD1 identical over 7 bases. The V segment lost 4 bases and the J segment 0 bases; nucleotides outside the gene matches: 6. CDR1 SGHRS and CDR2 YFSETQ come from the germline V gene. This CDR3 spans 16 amino acids.

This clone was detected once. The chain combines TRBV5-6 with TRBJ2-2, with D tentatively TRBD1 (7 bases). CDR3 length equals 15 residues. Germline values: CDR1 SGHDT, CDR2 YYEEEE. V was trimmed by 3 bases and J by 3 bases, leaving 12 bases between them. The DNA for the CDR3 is TGTGCCAGCAGCTCAGACAGGGAGGACACCGGGGAGCTGTTTTTT. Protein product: CASSSDREDTGELFF.

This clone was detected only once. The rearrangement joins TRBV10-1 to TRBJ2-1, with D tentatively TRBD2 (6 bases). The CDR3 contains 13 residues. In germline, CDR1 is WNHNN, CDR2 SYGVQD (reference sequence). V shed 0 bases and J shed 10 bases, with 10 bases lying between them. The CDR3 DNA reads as TGCGCCAGCAGTGAGTCCGTTAGCGGCGAGCAGTTCTTC. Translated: CASSESVSGEQFF.

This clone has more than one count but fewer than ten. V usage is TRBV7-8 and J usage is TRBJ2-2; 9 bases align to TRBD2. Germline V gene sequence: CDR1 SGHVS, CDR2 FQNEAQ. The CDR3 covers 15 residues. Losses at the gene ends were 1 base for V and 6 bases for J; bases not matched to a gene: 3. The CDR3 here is CASSLGAGGPGELFF. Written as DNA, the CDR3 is TGTGCCAGCAGCTTAGGAGCGGGAGGCCCCGGGGAGCTGTTTTTT.

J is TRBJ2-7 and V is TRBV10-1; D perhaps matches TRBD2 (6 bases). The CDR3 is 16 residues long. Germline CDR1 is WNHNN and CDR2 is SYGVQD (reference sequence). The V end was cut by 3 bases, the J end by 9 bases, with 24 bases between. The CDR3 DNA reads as TGCGCCAGCAGTGAATTGTGGGCAGGAGGGCCGGTACGGCAGTACTTC. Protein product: CASSELWAGGPVRQYF.

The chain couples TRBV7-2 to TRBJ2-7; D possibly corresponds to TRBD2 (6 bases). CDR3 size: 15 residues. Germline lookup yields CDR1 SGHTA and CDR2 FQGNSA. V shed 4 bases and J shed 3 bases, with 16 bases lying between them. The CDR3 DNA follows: TGTGCCAGCAGCTCGTCCTTGGGACTGGTCTACGAGCAGTACTTC. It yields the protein CASSSSLGLVYEQYF.

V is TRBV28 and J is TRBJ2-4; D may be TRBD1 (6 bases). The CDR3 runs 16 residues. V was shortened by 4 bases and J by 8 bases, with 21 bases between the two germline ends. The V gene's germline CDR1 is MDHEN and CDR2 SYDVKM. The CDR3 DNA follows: TGTGCCAGCAGTTCGCCCCCCGGGACACTGTGGGACATTCAGTACTTC. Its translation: CASSSPPGTLWDIQYF.

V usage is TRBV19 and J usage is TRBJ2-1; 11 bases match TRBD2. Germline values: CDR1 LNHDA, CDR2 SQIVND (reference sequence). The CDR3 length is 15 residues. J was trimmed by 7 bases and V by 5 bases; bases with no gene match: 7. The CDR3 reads CASSAGLAVKNEQFF. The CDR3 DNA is TGTGCCAGTAGTGCGGGACTAGCGGTTAAAAATGAGCAGTTCTTC.

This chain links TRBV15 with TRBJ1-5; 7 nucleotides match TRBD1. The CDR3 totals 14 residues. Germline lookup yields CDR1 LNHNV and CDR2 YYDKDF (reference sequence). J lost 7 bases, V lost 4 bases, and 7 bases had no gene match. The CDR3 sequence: CATSIRQGGQPQHF. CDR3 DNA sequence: TGTGCCACCAGCATACGACAGGGAGGACAGCCCCAGCATTTT.

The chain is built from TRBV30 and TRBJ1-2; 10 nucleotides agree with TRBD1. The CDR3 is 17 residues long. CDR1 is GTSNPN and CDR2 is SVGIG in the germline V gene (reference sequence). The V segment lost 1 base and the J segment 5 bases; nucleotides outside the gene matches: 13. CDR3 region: CAWSAVVRTGGLYGYTF. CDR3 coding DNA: TGTGCCTGGAGTGCGGTTGTGAGGACAGGGGGACTATATGGCTACACCTTC.

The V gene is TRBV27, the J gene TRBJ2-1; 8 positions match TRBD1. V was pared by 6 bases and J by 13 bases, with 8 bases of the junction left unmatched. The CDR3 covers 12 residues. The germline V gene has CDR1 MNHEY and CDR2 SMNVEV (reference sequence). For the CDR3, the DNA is TGTGCCAGCAGGGACCCAGGGGGCTTTCAGTTCTTC. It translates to CASRDPGGFQFF.